This entry lists 3 T cell receptor beta chains sequenced from one sample in a study of beta chain features in type 1 diabetes. General study results and limits: A moderate, significant TCRB CDR3 shortening appeared in type 1 diabetes across four CD4+ subsets.

The authors reverse transcribed all of the isolated RNA, so sequencing captured expressed TCRB transcripts. The protocol was immunoSEQ multiplex PCR, while the TCRdb copy is restricted to in-frame clones and leaves out a portion. Of hundreds of thousands of clones detected, 11% to 15% appear once; the ten largest clones hold approximately 0.042%. Their target antigens are unknown. The sample was naive CD4+ T cells from blood. The receptors were sampled from a young man with type 1 diabetes.

This rearrangement joins TRBV7-9 to TRBJ2-2; D call uncertain. V lost 2 bases to trimming and J lost 0 bases, with 13 bases between them. The CDR3 is 17 amino acids. The germline CDR1 and CDR2 sequences are SEHNR and FQNEAQ (reference sequence). CDR3 sequence reads: CASSLIFPTSNTGELFF. In nucleotides, the CDR3 is TGTGCCAGCAGCTTAATTTTTCCCACCTCGAACACCGGGGAGCTGTTTTTT.

The V call is TRBV25-1, the J call TRBJ2-5; D not certain. Germline assignment: CDR1 MGHDK and CDR2 SYGVNS. CDR3 length: 16 amino acids. V lost 2 bases, J lost 3 bases, and 16 bases lay in between. The CDR3 protein is CASSEGKASLEETQYF. CDR3 DNA: TGTGCCAGCAGTGAAGGAAAGGCCAGTCTTGAAGAGACCCAGTACTTC. The whole variable domain, remainder taken from reference TRBV25-1 and TRBJ2-5, is EADIYQTPRYLVIGTGKKITLECSQTMGHDKMYWYQQDPGMELHLIHYSYGVNSTEKGDLSSESTVSRIRTEHFPLTLESARPSHTSQYLCASSEGKASLEETQYFGPGTRLLVL.

This clone has only a few counts. The rearrangement links TRBV19 to TRBJ1-5; D is unclear. V was clipped by 3 bases and J by 0 bases, with 6 bases between them. CDR1 and CDR2 (germline): LNHDA, SQIVND (reference sequence). The CDR3 sequence is 14 residues long. Written as DNA, the CDR3 is TGTGCCAGTAGTATGGCCGATAGCAATCAGCCCCAGCATTTT. It specifies CASSMADSNQPQHF.